This T cell receptor (beta chain) was documented in a study of cytomegalovirus exposure and HLA in healthy donors. Study-level points and caveats: Researchers reported in a later analysis that common viral pathogens appeared linked to several top clusters. There were reportedly fewer N-insertions in an Asian-associated ancestry cluster than the roughly 700-donor mean, in a later analysis.

Primers included in the PCR were 60 Vbeta and 13 Jbeta primers. Profiling relied on immunoSEQ multiplex PCR, and the TCRdb table lists in-frame clones only, not all of them. The sample has 120,000 to 150,000 clones; around 73% are singletons. About this clone itself: Its antigen is unknown.

The trim removed 7 bases at V and 2 bases at J, leaving 12 bases unmatched. The CDR3 extends over 16 amino acids. Germline-derived CDR1 and CDR2 are SQVTM and ANQGSEA. Nominally healthy donors were sampled, though unrecorded immune exposures were likely. The origin of this receptor is a woman between 40 and 55 years old in good health and CMV-seronegative. V is TRBV29-1 and J is TRBJ2-3; 10 bases line up with TRBD2. Sequenced: PBMCs. CDR3 loop: CSAFRGAGGPTDTQYF. CDR3 bases: TGCAGCGCTTTCCGAGGAGCGGGGGGGCCCACAGATACGCAGTATTTT.